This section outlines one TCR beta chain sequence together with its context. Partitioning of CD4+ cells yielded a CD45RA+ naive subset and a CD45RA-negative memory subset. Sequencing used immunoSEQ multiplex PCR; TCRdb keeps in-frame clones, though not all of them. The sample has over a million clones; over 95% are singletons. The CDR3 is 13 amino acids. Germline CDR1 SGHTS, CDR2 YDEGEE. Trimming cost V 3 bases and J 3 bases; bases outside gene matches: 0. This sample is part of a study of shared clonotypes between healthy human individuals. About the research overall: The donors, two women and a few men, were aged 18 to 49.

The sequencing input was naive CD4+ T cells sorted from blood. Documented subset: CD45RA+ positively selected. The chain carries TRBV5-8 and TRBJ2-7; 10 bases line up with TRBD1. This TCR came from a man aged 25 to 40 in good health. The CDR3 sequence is CASSWDRGYEQYF. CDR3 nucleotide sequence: TGTGCCAGCAGCTGGGACAGGGGCTACGAGCAGTACTTC.